This T cell receptor (beta chain) was captured by sequencing in a study of blood T cell dynamics during melanoma immunotherapy. Study summary: Metastatic melanoma patients received first-line pembrolizumab or nivolumab plus ipilimumab.

Only in-frame clones appear in the TCRdb table, and some are missing; sequencing was by immunoSEQ multiplex PCR. Of about 13,000 clones in the sample, around 84% were seen once. This CDR3 comprises 16 residues. V lost 5 bases to trimming and J lost 0 bases; unmatched junction nucleotides: 6. Per the germline V gene, CDR1 is SGHNT and CDR2 is YENEEA. The time point is: pre-treatment baseline. Patients had no prior systemic cancer treatment, immunosuppressants or other active cancers. The rearrangement joins TRBV11-3 to TRBJ2-2; 7 bases fit TRBD2. The clonotype comes from a human donor with melanoma. The specimen comprised blood, sampled from a patient treated with checkpoint blockade. The CDR3 coding sequence is TGTGCCAGCAGCCAAGGGAGCGGGGCGAACACCGGGGAGCTGTTTTTT. Its protein product is CASSQGSGANTGELFF.